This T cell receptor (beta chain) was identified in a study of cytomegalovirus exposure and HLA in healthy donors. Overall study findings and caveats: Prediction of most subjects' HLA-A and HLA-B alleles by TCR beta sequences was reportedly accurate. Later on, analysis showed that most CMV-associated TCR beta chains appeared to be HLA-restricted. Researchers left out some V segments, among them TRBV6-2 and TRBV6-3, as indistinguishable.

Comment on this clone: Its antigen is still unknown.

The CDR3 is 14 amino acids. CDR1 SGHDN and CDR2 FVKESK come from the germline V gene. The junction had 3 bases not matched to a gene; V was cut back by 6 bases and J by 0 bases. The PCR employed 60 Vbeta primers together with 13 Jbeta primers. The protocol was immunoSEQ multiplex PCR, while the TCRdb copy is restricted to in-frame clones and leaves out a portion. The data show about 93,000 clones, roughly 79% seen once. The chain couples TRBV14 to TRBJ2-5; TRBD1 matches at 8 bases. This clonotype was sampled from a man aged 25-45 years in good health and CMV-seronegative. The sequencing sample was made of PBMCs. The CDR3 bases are TGTGCCAGCAGTTACAGGGGGAACCAAGAGACCCAGTACTTC. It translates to CASSYRGNQETQYF.